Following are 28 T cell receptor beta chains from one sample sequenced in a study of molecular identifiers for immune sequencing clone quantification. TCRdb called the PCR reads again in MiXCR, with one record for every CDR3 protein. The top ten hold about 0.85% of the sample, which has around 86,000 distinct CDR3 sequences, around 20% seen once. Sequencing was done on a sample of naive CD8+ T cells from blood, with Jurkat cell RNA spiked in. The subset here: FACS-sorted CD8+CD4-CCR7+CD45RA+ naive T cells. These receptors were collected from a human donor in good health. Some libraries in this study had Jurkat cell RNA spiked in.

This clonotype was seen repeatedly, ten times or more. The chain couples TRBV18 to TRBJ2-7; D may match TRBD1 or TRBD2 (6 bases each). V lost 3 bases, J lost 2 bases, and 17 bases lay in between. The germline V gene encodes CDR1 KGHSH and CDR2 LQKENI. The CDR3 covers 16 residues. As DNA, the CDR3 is TGTGCCAGCTCACCGGGCGGAGGGGGGCCAACCTACGAGCAGTACTTC. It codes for CASSPGGGGPTYEQYF.

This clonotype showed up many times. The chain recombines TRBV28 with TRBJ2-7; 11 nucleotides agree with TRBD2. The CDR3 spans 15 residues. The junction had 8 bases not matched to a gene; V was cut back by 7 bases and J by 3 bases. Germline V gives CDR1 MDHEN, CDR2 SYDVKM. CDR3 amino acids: CASTMSGTSGYEQYF. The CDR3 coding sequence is TGTGCCAGCACTATGTCTGGGACTAGCGGCTACGAGCAGTACTTC.

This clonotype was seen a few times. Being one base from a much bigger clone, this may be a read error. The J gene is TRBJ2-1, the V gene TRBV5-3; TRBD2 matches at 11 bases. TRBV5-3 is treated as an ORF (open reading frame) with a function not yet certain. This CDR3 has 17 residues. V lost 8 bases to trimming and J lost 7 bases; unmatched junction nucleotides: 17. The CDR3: CASSPRVAGGPENEQFF. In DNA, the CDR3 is TGTGCCAGCAGCCCCCGGGTAGCGGGAGGGCCCGAGAATGAGCAGTTCTTC.

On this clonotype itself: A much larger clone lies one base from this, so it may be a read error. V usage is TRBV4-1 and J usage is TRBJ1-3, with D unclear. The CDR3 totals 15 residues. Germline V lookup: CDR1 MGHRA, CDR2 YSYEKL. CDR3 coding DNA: TGCGCCAGCAGCCAAGATAGTCATGGTGGAGACACCATATATTTT. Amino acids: CASSQDSHGGDTIYF.

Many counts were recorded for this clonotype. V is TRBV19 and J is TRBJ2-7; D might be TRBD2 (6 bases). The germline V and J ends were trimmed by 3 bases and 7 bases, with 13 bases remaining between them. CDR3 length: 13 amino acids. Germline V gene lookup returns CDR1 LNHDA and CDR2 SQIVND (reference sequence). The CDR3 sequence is CASSIAGSGEQYF. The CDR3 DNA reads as TGTGCCAGTAGTATCGCGGGATCAGGGGAGCAGTACTTC. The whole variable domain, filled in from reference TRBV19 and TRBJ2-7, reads DGGITQSPKYLFRKEGQNVTLSCEQNLNHDAMYWYRQDPGQGLRLIYYSQIVNDFQKGDIAEGYSVSREKKESFPLTVTSAQKNPTAFYLCASSIAGSGEQYFGPGTRLTVT.

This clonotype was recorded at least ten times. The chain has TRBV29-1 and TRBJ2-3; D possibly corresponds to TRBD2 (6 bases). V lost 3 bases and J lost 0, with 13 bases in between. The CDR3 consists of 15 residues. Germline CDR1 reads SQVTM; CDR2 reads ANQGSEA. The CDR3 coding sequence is TGCAGCGTTGAGTGGGGGGACTTTAGCACAGATACGCAGTATTTT. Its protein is CSVEWGDFSTDTQYF.

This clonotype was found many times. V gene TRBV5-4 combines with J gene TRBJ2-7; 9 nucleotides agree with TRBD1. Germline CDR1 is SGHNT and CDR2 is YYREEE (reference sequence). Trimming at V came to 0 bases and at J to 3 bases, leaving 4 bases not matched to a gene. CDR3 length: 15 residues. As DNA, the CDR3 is TGTGCCAGCAGCTTGGACAGGGGGCTTCGCTACGAGCAGTACTTC. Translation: CASSLDRGLRYEQYF.

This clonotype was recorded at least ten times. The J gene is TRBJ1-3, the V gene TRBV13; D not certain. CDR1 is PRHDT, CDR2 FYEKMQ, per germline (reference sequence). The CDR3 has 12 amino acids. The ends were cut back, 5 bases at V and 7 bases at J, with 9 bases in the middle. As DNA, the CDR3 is TGTGCCAGCAGCCCGATGTCGAACACCATATATTTT. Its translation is CASSPMSNTIYF.

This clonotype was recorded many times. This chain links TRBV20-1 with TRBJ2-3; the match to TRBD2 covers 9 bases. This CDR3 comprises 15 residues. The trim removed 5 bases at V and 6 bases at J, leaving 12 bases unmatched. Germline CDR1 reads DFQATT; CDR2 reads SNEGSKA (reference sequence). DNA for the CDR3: TGCAGTGCTCTCCGGATAGCGGGAGTCCTGGATACGCAGTATTTT. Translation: CSALRIAGVLDTQYF.

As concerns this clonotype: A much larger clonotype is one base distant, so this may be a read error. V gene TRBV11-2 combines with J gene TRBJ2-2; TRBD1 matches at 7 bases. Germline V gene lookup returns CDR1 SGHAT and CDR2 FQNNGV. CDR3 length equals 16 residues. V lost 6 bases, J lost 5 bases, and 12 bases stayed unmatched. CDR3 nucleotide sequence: TGTGCCAGCAGAAGTCGACAGGGCTACGAAACCGGGGAGCTGTTTTTT. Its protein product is CASRSRQGYETGELFF. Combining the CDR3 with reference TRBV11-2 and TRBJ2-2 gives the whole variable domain EAGVAQSPRYKIIEKRQSVAFWCNPISGHATLYWYQQILGQGPKLLIQFQNNGVVDDSQLPKDRFSAERLKGVDSTLKIQPAKLEDSAVYLCASRSRQGYETGELFFGEGSRLTVL.

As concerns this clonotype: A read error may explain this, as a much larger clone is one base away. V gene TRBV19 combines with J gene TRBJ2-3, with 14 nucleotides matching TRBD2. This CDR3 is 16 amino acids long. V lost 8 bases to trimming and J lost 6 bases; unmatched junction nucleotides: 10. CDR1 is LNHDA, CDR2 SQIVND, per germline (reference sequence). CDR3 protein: CASGKTSGGAWDTQYF. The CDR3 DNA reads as TGTGCCAGTGGCAAGACTAGCGGGGGGGCATGGGATACGCAGTATTTT.

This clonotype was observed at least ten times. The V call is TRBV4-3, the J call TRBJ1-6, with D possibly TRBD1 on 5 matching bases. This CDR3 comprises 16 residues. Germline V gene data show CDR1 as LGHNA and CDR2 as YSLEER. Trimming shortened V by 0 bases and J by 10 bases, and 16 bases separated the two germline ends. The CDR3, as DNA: TGCGCCAGCAGCCAAGATCTAGGGGCGCTATGGTCACCCCTCCACTTT. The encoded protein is CASSQDLGALWSPLHF.

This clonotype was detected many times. CDR3 amino acids: CASSYRPWDEQYF. The DNA for the CDR3 is TGTGCCAGCAGCTATCGCCCATGGGACGAGCAGTACTTC. V and J are TRBV11-3 and TRBJ2-7; the D is unclear. V lost 4 bases and J lost 5, with 12 bases in between. The CDR3 is made up of 13 amino acids. The V gene's germline CDR1 is SGHNT and CDR2 YENEEA. The full variable domain, rest sourced from reference TRBV11-3 and TRBJ2-7, is EAGVVQSPRYKIIEKKQPVAFWCNPISGHNTLYWYLQNLGQGPELLIRYENEEAVDDSQLPKDRFSAERLKGVDSTLKIQPAELGDSAVYLCASSYRPWDEQYFGPGTRLTVT.

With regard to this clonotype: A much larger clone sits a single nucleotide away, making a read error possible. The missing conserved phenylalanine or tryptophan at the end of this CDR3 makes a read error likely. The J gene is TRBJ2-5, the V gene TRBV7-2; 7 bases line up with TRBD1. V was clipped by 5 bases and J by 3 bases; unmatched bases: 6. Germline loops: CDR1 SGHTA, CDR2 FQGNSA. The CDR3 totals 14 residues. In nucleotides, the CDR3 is TGTGCCAGCAGCATACCAACAGGGGAAGAGACCCAGTACCTC. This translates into CASSIPTGEETQYL.

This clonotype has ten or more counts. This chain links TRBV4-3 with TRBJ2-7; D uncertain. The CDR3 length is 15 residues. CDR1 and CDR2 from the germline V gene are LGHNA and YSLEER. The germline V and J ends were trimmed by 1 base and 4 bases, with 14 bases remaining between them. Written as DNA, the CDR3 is TGCGCCAGCAGCCAAGTCTTGTCATCTGCTTACGAGCAGTACTTC. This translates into CASSQVLSSAYEQYF.

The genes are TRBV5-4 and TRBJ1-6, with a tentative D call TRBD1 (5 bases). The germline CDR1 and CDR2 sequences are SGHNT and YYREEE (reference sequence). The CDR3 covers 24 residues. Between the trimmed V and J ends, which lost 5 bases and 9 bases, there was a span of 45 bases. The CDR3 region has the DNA TGTGCCAGCAGGAGGGAGGGGTGGCAGGAAACCTGGGATTCCCCGGCAATGACGGGTTCACCCCTCCACTTT. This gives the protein CASRREGWQETWDSPAMTGSPLHF.

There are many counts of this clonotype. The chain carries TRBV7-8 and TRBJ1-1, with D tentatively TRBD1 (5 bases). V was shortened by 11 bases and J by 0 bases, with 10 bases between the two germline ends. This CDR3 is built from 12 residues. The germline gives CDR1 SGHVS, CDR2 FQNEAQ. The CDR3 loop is CAARDMNTEAFF. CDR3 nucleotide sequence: TGTGCCGCCAGGGATATGAACACTGAAGCTTTCTTT.

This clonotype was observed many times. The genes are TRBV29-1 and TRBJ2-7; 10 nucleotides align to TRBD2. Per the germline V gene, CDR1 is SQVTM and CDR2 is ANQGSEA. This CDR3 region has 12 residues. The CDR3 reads CSGTSESYEQYF. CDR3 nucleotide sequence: TGCAGTGGGACTAGCGAATCCTACGAGCAGTACTTC.

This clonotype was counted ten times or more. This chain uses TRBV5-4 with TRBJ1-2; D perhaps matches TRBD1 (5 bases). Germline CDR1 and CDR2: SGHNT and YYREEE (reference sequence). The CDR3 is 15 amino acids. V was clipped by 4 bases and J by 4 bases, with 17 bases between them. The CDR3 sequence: CASSEGRLTLYGYTF. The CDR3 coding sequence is TGTGCCAGCAGCGAGGGACGGCTAACACTCTATGGCTACACCTTC.

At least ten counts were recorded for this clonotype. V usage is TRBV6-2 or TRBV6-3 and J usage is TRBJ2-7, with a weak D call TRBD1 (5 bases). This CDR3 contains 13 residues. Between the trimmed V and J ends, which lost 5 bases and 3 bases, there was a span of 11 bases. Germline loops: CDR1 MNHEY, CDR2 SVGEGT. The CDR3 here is CASSPSGYYEQYF. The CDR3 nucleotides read TGTGCCAGCAGTCCCTCAGGGTACTACGAGCAGTACTTC.

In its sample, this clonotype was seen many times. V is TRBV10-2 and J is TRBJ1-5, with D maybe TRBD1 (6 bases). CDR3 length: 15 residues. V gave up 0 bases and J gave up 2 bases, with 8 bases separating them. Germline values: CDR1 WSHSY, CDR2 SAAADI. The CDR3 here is CASSESRGGNQPQHF. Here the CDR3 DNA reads TGCGCCAGCAGTGAGTCCAGGGGTGGCAATCAGCCCCAGCATTTT.

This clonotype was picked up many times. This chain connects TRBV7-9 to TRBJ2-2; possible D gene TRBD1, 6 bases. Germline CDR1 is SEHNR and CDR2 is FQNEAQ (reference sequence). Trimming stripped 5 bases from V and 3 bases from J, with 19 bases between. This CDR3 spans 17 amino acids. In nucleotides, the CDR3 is TGTGCCAGCAGCGATAAGTTAGGGACACCCTACACCGGGGAGCTGTTTTTT. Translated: CASSDKLGTPYTGELFF.

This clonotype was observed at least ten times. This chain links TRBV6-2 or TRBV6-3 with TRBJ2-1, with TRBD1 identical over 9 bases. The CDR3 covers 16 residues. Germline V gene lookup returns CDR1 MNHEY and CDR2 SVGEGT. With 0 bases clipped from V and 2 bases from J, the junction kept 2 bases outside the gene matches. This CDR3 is CASSYSTGGPYNEQFF. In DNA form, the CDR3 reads TGTGCCAGCAGTTACTCGACAGGGGGACCCTACAATGAGCAGTTCTTC.

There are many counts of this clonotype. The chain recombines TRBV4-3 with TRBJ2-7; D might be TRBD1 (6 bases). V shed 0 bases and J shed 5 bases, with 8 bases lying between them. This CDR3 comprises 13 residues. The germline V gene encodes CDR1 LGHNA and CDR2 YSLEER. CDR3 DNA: TGCGCCAGCAGCCAAGATACAGGGCACGAGCAGTACTTC. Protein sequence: CASSQDTGHEQYF.

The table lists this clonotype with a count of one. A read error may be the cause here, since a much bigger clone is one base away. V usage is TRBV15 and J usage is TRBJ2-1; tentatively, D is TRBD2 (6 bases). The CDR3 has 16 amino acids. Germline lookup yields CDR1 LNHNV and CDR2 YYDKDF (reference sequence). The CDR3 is CAASRDYGGTYNEQFF. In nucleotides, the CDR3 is TGTGCCGCCAGCAGAGATTACGGGGGAACCTACAATGAGCAGTTCTTC.

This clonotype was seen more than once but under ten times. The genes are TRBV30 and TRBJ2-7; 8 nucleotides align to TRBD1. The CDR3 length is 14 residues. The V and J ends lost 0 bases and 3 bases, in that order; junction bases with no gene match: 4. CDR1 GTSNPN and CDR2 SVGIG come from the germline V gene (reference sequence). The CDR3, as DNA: TGTGCCTGGAGTGTAATCACAGGGGGCTACGAGCAGTACTTC. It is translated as CAWSVITGGYEQYF. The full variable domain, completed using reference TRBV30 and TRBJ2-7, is SQTIHQWPATLVQPVGSPLSLECTVEGTSNPNLYWYRQAAGRGLQLLFYSVGIGQISSEVPQNLSASRPQDRQFILSSKKLLLSDSGFYLCAWSVITGGYEQYFGPGTRLTVT.

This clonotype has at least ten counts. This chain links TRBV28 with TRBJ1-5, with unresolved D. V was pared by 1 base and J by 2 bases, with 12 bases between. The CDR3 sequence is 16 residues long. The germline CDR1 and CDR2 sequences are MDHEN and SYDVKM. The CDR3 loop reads CASSLLGGVGNQPQHF. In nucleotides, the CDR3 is TGTGCCAGCAGTTTATTAGGTGGGGTAGGCAATCAGCCCCAGCATTTT. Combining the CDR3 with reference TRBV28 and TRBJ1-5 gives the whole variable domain DVKVTQSSRYLVKRTGEKVFLECVQDMDHENMFWYRQDPGLGLRLIYFSYDVKMKEKGDIPEGYSVSREKKERFSLILESASTNQTSMYLCASSLLGGVGNQPQHFGDGTRLSIL.

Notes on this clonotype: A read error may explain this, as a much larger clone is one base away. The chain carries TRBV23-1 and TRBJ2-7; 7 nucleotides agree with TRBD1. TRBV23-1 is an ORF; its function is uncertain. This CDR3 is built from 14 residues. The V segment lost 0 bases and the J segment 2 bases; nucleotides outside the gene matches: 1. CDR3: CASSQSGQAYEQYF. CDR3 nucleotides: TGCGCCAGCAGTCAATCTGGACAGGCCTACGAGCAGTACTTC.